The present T cell receptor beta chain was sequenced within a study of blood T cell repertoires in COVID-19 (dated by TCRdb to about 2020). For the wider study: The collaborator samples originated in the United States, Italy and Spain and spanned the acute and convalescent phases of COVID-19. The material from the prospective study consisted of cDNA or gDNA derived from T cells, B-cell-depleted T cells, or PBMCs. Deeply sampled blood TCRbeta repertoires from subjects exposed to, actively infected with, or recovered from COVID-19 were included in the dataset. A freely available public database, intended as a resource for researchers studying the immune response to SARS-CoV-2, is where the repertoires were released. Samples came from the ongoing ImmuneRACE study (first 160 participants) plus 1,254 subjects from 6 global collaborators. The sample metadata nearly always contained a de-identified subject ID, COVID-19 status, age in years and sex. Where available, HLA class I and class II types were taken from metadata supplied by the sample provider and were not determined by assay-based typing.

Measured from the cysteine to the phenylalanine, the CDR3 is 19 residues long. Only the CDR3 DNA stays, 57 bases, in frame from base 1. V is clipped by 6 bases and J by 7 bases, and the sequence between their germline boundaries is 30 bases long. The germline V gene specifies MDHEN as CDR1 and SYDVKM as CDR2. TCRbeta CDR3 regions were amplified from genomic DNA by means of the immunoSEQ Assay, a bias-controlled multiplex PCR. The authors' pipeline ran thus. The number of nucleated cells in each sample was estimated by amplification of reference gene primers within the assay. To quantify the absolute abundance of each unique TCRbeta CDR3 rearrangement, sequence reads were collapsed and filtered. For each sample, productive Simpson clonality was calculated as the square root of Simpson's diversity index across productive rearrangements. TCRdb limited this immuneACCESS table to in-frame rearrangements with V and J called. A share of clones is missing; checked studies link under half to unresolved V genes, and the rest is unexplained. For V, J and clone size, that table is used; D and trimming come from the DNA. The sample table holds 150,000 to 200,000 clones, of which about 88% were seen once. Together, the top ten hold 2.1% of the sample.

What the research found in general, with its limitations: The quantity of clinical and demographic metadata differed by source and by participant and was supplied without curation.

Collaborating institutions collected whole blood in K2EDTA tubes following their own protocols. For TCRbeta analysis, collaborators shipped samples as frozen whole blood, isolated PBMCs, or DNA extracted from either of those sample types. A remark on this clone: Its antigen remains unidentified. Nothing much larger sits one base from this clone, and base qualities are not available.

This TCR came from a man between 65 and 85 years old with active or convalescent COVID-19. The chain was built from TRBV28 and TRBJ1-4; the D gene identity is not certain. The sample taken for sequencing was peripheral blood. CDR3 sequence: CASSQYPIGPTKEGEKLFF. The nucleotides read TGTGCCAGCAGCCAATACCCGATTGGGCCCACAAAGGAAGGTGAAAAACTGTTTTTT.